The clone carrying this T cell receptor beta chain was seen a few times. The antigen remains undetermined. The source of the sample is a study of cytomegalovirus exposure and HLA in healthy donors. Findings and limits, study-wide: Reported performance of the classifier showed diagnosis of cytomegalovirus status with high specificity and sensitivity.

Primers included in the PCR were 60 Vbeta and 13 Jbeta primers. Sequencing was performed with immunoSEQ multiplex PCR; in TCRdb, only in-frame clones are kept and a portion is missing. The sample contains over 150,000 clones, 70% to 80% of which appear only once. The sequence came from a man aged 30 to 39 in good health and CMV-seropositive. The sequencing input was PBMCs.

DNA of the CDR3: TGTGCCAGCAGCCTTTTTGCAGGCTCCTACGAGCAGTACTTC. Translating gives CASSLFAGSYEQYF. This chain joins TRBV14 and TRBJ2-7; no clear D gene. The CDR3 is 14 amino acids. Germline CDR1 and CDR2: SGHDN and FVKESK. V was clipped by 4 bases and J by 0 bases, with 10 bases between them.